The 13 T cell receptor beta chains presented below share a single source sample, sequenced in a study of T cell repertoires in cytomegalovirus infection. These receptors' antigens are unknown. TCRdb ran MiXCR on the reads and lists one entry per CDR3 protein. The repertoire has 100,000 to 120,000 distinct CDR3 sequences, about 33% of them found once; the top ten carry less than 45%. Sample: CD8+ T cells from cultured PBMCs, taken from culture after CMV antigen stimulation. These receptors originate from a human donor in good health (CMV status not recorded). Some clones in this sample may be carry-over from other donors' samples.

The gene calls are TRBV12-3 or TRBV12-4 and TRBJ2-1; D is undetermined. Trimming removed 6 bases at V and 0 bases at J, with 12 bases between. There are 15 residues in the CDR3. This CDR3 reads CASSRVLNSYNEQFF. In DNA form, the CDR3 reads TGTGCCAGCAGCCGCGTCCTCAACTCCTACAATGAGCAGTTCTTC.

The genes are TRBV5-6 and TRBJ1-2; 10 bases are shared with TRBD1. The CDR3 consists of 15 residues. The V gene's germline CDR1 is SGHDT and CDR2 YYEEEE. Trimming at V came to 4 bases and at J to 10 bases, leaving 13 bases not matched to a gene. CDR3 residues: CASSGTGTGENDYTF. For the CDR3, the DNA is TGTGCCAGCAGCGGTACCGGGACAGGGGAAAACGACTACACCTTC.

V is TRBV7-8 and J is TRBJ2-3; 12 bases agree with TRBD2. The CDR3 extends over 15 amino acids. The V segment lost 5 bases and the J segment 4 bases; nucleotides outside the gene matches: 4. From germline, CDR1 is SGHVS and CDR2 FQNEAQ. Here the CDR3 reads CASSPLAGGPDTQYF. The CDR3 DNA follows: TGTGCCAGCAGCCCACTAGCGGGGGGTCCAGATACGCAGTATTTT.

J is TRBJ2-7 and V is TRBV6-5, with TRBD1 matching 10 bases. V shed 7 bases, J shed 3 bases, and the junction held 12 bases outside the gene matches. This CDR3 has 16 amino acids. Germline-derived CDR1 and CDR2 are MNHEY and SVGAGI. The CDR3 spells CASTSNPGQGSYEQYF. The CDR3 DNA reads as TGTGCCAGCACTTCCAATCCGGGACAGGGGAGCTACGAGCAGTACTTC.

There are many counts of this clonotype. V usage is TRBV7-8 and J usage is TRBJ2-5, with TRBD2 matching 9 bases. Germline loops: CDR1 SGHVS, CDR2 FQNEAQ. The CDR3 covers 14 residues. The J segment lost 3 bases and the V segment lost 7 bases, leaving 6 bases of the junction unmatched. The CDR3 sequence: CASKSGGFKETQYF. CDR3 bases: TGTGCCAGCAAGAGCGGGGGGTTTAAAGAGACCCAGTACTTC.

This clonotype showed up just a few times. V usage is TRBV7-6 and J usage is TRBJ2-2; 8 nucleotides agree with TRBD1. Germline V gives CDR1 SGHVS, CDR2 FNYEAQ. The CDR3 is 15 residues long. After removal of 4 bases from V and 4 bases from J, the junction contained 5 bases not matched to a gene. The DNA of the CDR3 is TGTGCCAGCAGCTCGACGGACAGGGCCACCGGGGAGCTGTTTTTT. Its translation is CASSSTDRATGELFF.

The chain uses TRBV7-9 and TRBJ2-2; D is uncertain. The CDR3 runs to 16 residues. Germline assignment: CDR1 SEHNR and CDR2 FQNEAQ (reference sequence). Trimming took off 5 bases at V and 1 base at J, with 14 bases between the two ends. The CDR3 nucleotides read TGTGCCAGCAGCCCCTATGTGGGGATGAACACCGGGGAGCTGTTTTTT. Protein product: CASSPYVGMNTGELFF.

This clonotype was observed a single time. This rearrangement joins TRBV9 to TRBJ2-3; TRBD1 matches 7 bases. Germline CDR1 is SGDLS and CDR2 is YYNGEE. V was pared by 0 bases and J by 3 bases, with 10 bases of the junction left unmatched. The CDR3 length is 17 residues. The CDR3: CASSVDAAGGETDTQYF. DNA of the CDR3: TGTGCCAGCAGCGTAGATGCAGCAGGGGGAGAGACAGATACGCAGTATTTT.

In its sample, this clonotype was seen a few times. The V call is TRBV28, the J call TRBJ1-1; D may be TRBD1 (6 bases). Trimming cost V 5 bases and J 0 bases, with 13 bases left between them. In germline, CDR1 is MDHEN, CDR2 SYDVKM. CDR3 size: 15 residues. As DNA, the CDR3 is TGTGCCAGCAGTCTCCGCAGGGACATGAACACTGAAGCTTTCTTT. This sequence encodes CASSLRRDMNTEAFF.

The CDR3, as DNA: TGTGCCAGCAGTGAAGTGGGCCTGATCCTAGTGCAGGATGAGCAGTTCTTC. This gives the protein CASSEVGLILVQDEQFF. This rearrangement joins TRBV6-1 to TRBJ2-1; no clear D. The germline CDR1 and CDR2 sequences are MNHNS and SASEGT. Trimming left V 1 base short and J 8 bases short, with 21 bases between. This CDR3 comprises 17 residues.

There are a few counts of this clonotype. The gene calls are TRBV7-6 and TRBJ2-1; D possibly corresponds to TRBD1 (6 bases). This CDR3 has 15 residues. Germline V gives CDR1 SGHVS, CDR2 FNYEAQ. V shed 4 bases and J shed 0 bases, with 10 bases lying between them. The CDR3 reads CASSSGVGSYNEQFF. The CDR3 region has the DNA TGTGCCAGCAGCTCAGGGGTTGGCTCCTACAATGAGCAGTTCTTC.

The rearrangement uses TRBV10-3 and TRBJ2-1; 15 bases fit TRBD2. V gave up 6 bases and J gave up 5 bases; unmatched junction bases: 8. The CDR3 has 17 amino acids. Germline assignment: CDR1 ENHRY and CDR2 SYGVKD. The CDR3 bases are TGTGCCATCAGCTTGGGACTAGCGGGGGGTCCAAACAATGAGCAGTTCTTC. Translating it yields CAISLGLAGGPNNEQFF.

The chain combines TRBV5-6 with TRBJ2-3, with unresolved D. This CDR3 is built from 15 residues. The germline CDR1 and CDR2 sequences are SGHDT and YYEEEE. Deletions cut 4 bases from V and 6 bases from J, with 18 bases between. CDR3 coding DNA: TGTGCCAGCAGCCTGGACGGTTGGGTGGCGGATACGCAGTATTTT. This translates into CASSLDGWVADTQYF.